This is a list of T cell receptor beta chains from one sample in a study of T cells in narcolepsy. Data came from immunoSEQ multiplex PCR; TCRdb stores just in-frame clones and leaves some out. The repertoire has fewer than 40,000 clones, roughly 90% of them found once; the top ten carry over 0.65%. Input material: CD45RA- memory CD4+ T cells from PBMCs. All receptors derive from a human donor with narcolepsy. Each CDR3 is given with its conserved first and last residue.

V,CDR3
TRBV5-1,CASSSDGSVGNTIYF
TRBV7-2,CASRALGRIQETQYF
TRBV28,CASSLSGAPYNEQFF
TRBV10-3,CAISPDNQPRHF
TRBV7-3,CASSLRGGGPSPYEQYF
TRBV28,CASTSGTGEYEQYF
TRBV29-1,CSVEGTGRVGYTF
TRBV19,CASSILGNQPQHF
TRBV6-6,CASSTPTATYEQYF
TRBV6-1,CAIRASGNTIYF
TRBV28,CASSPPQGYTGELFF
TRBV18,CASSQGGGRDQPQHF